This TCR beta chain was identified in a study of T cell repertoires in cytomegalovirus infection. The overall study: Public TCR beta signatures indicated both CMV infection and matching HLA type.

MiXCR, run by TCRdb on the reads, gives a single entry per CDR3 protein. The repertoire holds 700,000 to 850,000 distinct CDR3 sequences, with approximately 32% as singletons. Whole-study results and caveats: Ex vivo responses were dominated by HLA-C-restricted CMV-specific TCR beta clonotypes. Cumulative frequency of public TCR beta families picked out carriers of CMV plus the relevant HLA.

Notes on this clonotype: The antigen is not known.

This receptor was taken from a human donor in good health (CMV status not recorded). Some clones in this sample may be carry-over from other donors' samples. Sample: cultured CD8+ T cells from PBMCs, taken from culture after CMV antigen stimulation.

The CDR3 DNA follows: TGTGCCAGCGGAAACGGGGGGAACACTGAAGCTTTCTTT. Amino acid sequence: CASGNGGNTEAFF. This chain links TRBV6-5 with TRBJ1-1; D is perhaps TRBD1 (5 bases). CDR3 length: 13 amino acids. Per germline, CDR1 MNHEY and CDR2 SVGAGI. Between the trimmed V and J ends, which lost 8 bases and 1 base, there was a span of 11 bases.